The T cell receptor (beta chain) under discussion was sequenced for a study of blood T cell repertoires in COVID-19. At the level of the study: Acute and convalescent COVID-19 specimens originated in the United States, Italy and Spain. Sources were T cells, B-cell-depleted T cells, or PBMCs; the material itself was cDNA or gDNA.

Trimming stripped 3 bases from V and 0 bases from J, with 11 bases between. This CDR3 region has 15 residues. In germline, CDR1 is MGHDK, CDR2 SYGVNS. As processed by the authors: Amplified reference gene primers provided the basis for estimating nucleated cell counts. The method was immunoSEQ multiplex PCR; TCRdb's version includes in-frame clones alone and lacks a portion of them. V and J calls and clone size come straight from that table; D and trimming were deduced from the DNA. The sample lists 55,000 to 75,000 clones, under 95% seen once, with 7% to 9% in the top ten. What was sequenced was peripheral blood. This chain joins TRBV25-1 and TRBJ1-1, with D possibly being TRBD1 (5 bases). This TCR derives from a human donor in a cohort sampled during active COVID-19. CDR3 coding DNA: TGTGCCAGCAGTGAGGGAAGGACACTGAACACTGAAGCTTTCTTT. This encodes CASSEGRTLNTEAFF.